The 26 T cell receptor beta chains given below trace back to one sample, sequenced in a study of blood T cell repertoires in COVID-19. Method: immunoSEQ multiplex PCR; TCRdb's copy keeps in-frame clones and lacks some. The sample consists of roughly 500,000 clones, approximately 85% of them appearing once. Sequencing was performed on peripheral blood. Receptor source: a human donor in a cohort sampled during active COVID-19.

The chain joins TRBV7-2 to TRBJ1-4, with D perhaps TRBD1 (6 bases). CDR3 length: 15 residues. Germline CDR1 reads SGHTA; CDR2 reads FQGNSA. Trimming removed 4 bases at V and 8 bases at J, with 17 bases between. CDR3 in amino acids: CASSSPGGAGEKLFF. The CDR3, as DNA: TGTGCCAGCAGCTCCCCTGGGGGCGCAGGGGAAAAACTGTTTTTT.

The J gene is TRBJ1-6, the V gene TRBV11-2, with 7 bases that match TRBD1. The CDR3 is 15 amino acids. The germline V gene encodes CDR1 SGHAT and CDR2 FQNNGV. Unmatched junction bases numbered 5, after V lost 6 bases and J lost 3 bases. DNA for the CDR3: TGTGCCAGCAGACAGGGACAGATCTATAATTCACCCCTCCACTTT. Protein: CASRQGQIYNSPLHF.

This chain uses TRBV28 with TRBJ2-4, with D unclear. The ends were cut back, 8 bases at V and 2 bases at J, with 10 bases in the middle. Germline V lookup: CDR1 MDHEN, CDR2 SYDVKM. The CDR3 loop spans 13 amino acids. CDR3 amino acids: CASGGLSKNIQYF. The CDR3 DNA reads as TGTGCCAGCGGCGGCCTATCCAAAAACATTCAGTACTTC. Using reference TRBV28 and TRBJ2-4 for the parts outside the CDR3, the full variable domain is DVKVTQSSRYLVKRTGEKVFLECVQDMDHENMFWYRQDPGLGLRLIYFSYDVKMKEKGDIPEGYSVSREKKERFSLILESASTNQTSMYLCASGGLSKNIQYFGAGTRLSVL.

The chain recombines TRBV4-1 with TRBJ2-3, with TRBD2 matching over 16 bases. The CDR3 runs 19 residues. The V segment lost 3 bases and the J segment 3 bases; nucleotides outside the gene matches: 9. Per the germline V gene, CDR1 is MGHRA and CDR2 is YSYEKL. CDR3 in DNA: TGCGCCAGCAGCCAGACCGGGACTAGCGGGAGGGCGGGGACAGATACGCAGTATTTT. Encoded protein: CASSQTGTSGRAGTDTQYF.

The chain uses TRBV11-2 and TRBJ1-1, with D perhaps TRBD1 (5 bases). Germline CDR1 SGHAT, CDR2 FQNNGV. The V and J ends lost 3 bases and 4 bases respectively, with 21 bases between them. The CDR3 is 17 amino acids. CDR3 in DNA: TGTGCCAGCAGCTTTATGGGGTTAGGGGTGGGTTCCACTGAAGCTTTCTTT. Translation gives CASSFMGLGVGSTEAFF.

Concerning this clone: Different DNA sequences within this sample yield the same CDR3. The chain has TRBV7-9 and TRBJ1-3; D not resolved. The CDR3 length is 15 residues. Trimming took off 0 bases at V and 0 bases at J, with 6 bases between the two ends. Germline loops: CDR1 SEHNR, CDR2 FQNEAQ (reference sequence). The CDR3 region is CASSLARGSGNTIYF. CDR3 nucleotide sequence: TGTGCCAGCAGCTTAGCGCGCGGCTCTGGAAACACCATATATTTT.

This clone was counted a single time. J is TRBJ2-7 and V is TRBV10-3, with a tentative D call TRBD2 (5 bases). The CDR3 contains 17 residues. The V end was cut by 3 bases, the J end by 0 bases, with 18 bases between. Germline loops: CDR1 ENHRY, CDR2 SYGVKD. CDR3 region: CAISDDWSRRSSYEQYF. The CDR3 region has the DNA TGTGCCATCAGTGACGATTGGTCCAGGAGGAGCTCCTACGAGCAGTACTTC.

This clone was seen a single time. This chain connects TRBV10-2 to TRBJ2-3; D remains ambiguous. CDR3 length: 14 residues. Trimming cost V 9 bases and J 4 bases, with 17 bases left between them. Germline lookup yields CDR1 WSHSY and CDR2 SAAADI. CDR3 protein: CARSTDLDPDTQYF. The CDR3 DNA reads TGCGCCAGATCTACCGACCTAGACCCAGATACGCAGTATTTT.

As to this clone: One junction end disagrees with the germline gene, perhaps due to a read error. The chain is built from TRBV7-7 and TRBJ2-5; weak D call: TRBD2 (7 bases). The CDR3 covers 15 residues. Germline V gives CDR1 SSHAT, CDR2 FNYEAQ (reference sequence). The DNA for the CDR3 is TGTGCTAGCAGCCCGCCAGGAGGGGGGGCCGAGACCCAGTACTTC. Encoded protein: CASSPPGGGAETQYF.

V is TRBV19 and J is TRBJ1-1, with unresolved D. The CDR3 has 13 residues. V was shortened by 5 bases and J by 4 bases, with 11 bases between the two germline ends. CDR1 is LNHDA, CDR2 SQIVND, per germline (reference sequence). The CDR3 DNA reads as TGTGCCAGTAGTGTCGGGAGTGGCACTGAAGCTTTCTTT. This sequence encodes CASSVGSGTEAFF.

The chain carries TRBV28 and TRBJ2-7; D not certain. Germline V gives CDR1 MDHEN, CDR2 SYDVKM. This CDR3 has 14 residues. The germline V and J ends were trimmed by 3 bases and 4 bases, with 13 bases remaining between them. CDR3 protein: CASSFRGEVYEQYF. The CDR3 bases are TGTGCCAGCAGTTTCCGAGGAGAGGTATACGAGCAGTACTTC.

This clone was recorded a few times. The rearrangement uses TRBV7-9 and TRBJ1-5; no reliable D call. Germline lookup yields CDR1 SEHNR and CDR2 FQNEAQ (reference sequence). CDR3 length: 12 residues. V was shortened by 6 bases and J by 4 bases, with 7 bases between the two germline ends. The CDR3, as DNA: TGTGCCAGCAGTCGGGAAAATCAGCCCCAGCATTTT. It codes for CASSRENQPQHF.

The rearrangement links TRBV27 to TRBJ2-2; the match to TRBD2 covers 8 bases. Unmatched junction bases numbered 9, after V lost 6 bases and J lost 6 bases. CDR1 MNHEY and CDR2 SMNVEV come from the germline V gene (reference sequence). The CDR3 loop spans 15 amino acids. CDR3 sequence: CASRPGLGSAGELFF. CDR3 sequence (DNA): TGTGCCAGCAGACCGGGACTAGGTTCTGCCGGGGAGCTGTTTTTT.

J is TRBJ1-2 and V is TRBV9; the D is unclear. Germline lookup yields CDR1 SGDLS and CDR2 YYNGEE. The CDR3 has 12 amino acids. V was pared by 3 bases and J by 8 bases, with 11 bases between. The CDR3 bases are TGTGCCAGCAGCGACCAACTGTTGGGCTACACCTTC. This gives the protein CASSDQLLGYTF.

This chain connects TRBV7-8 to TRBJ2-1, with D hard to call. This CDR3 contains 16 residues. Looked up from germline, CDR1 is SGHVS and CDR2 is FQNEAQ. V lost 3 bases and J 4 bases, leaving 16 bases between the germline ends. The CDR3 bases are TGTGCCAGCAGCTTTCCCGGGTCCGAACGGTACAATGAGCAGTTCTTC. Its translation is CASSFPGSERYNEQFF.

Remarks on this clone: Other DNA sequences in this specimen translate into the identical CDR3. V gene TRBV5-5 combines with J gene TRBJ1-2; 7 bases fit TRBD1. The length of the CDR3 is 13 residues. CDR1 is SGHKS and CDR2 is YYEKEE in the germline V gene (reference sequence). J was trimmed by 3 bases and V by 4 bases; bases with no gene match: 3. The CDR3: CASSPTGDYGYTF. In nucleotides, the CDR3 is TGTGCCAGCAGCCCCACAGGGGACTATGGCTACACCTTC.

The chain links TRBV10-3 to TRBJ1-1; weak D call: TRBD1 (6 bases). Trimming took off 9 bases at V and 5 bases at J, with 19 bases between the two ends. Germline loops: CDR1 ENHRY, CDR2 SYGVKD. CDR3 length equals 14 residues. The CDR3 coding sequence is TGTGCCATACGACCAGGGGAGGGCGGGACTGAAGCTTTCTTT. Residues: CAIRPGEGGTEAFF.

The J gene is TRBJ2-7, the V gene TRBV4-2; no firm D call. V lost 4 bases to trimming and J lost 1 base, with 8 bases between them. The CDR3 totals 13 residues. Germline V gene lookup returns CDR1 LGHNA and CDR2 YNFKEQ. As DNA, the CDR3 is TGTGCCAGCAGCCGTTACAAGTCCTACGAGCAGTACTTC. Its translation is CASSRYKSYEQYF.

The chain employs TRBV5-1 and TRBJ1-1; D gene unclear. This CDR3 region has 15 residues. In germline, CDR1 is SGHRS, CDR2 YFSETQ. V was shortened by 1 base and J by 1 base, with 11 bases between the two germline ends. This CDR3 is CASSLNAGTNTEAFF. The CDR3 nucleotides are TGCGCCAGCAGCTTGAACGCGGGTACGAACACTGAAGCTTTCTTT.

V gene TRBV4-3 combines with J gene TRBJ2-1, with 8 bases lining up with TRBD1. The length of the CDR3 is 15 residues. After removal of 1 base from V and 5 bases from J, the junction contained 4 bases not matched to a gene. Germline V CDR1 and CDR2: LGHNA, YSLEER. The CDR3 nucleotides read TGCGCCAGCAGCCAAGGACAGGGGTGGAACAATGAGCAGTTCTTC. Residues: CASSQGQGWNNEQFF.

V usage is TRBV19 and J usage is TRBJ1-2; the match to TRBD1 covers 9 bases. With 4 bases clipped from V and 8 bases from J, the junction kept 5 bases outside the gene matches. This CDR3 is 13 amino acids long. The germline gives CDR1 LNHDA, CDR2 SQIVND (reference sequence). DNA of the CDR3: TGTGCCAGTAGTAAGGGACAGGGAACGGGCTACACCTTC. This sequence encodes CASSKGQGTGYTF.

The sample holds a few counts of this clone. CDR3 region: CASSTGGSTNEKLFF. As DNA, the CDR3 is TGTGCCAGCAGTACAGGGGGCTCAACTAATGAAAAACTGTTTTTT. The chain links TRBV28 to TRBJ1-4; 9 nucleotides agree with TRBD1. Trimming removed 5 bases from V and 0 bases from J; junction bases left unmatched: 1. This CDR3 spans 15 amino acids. Germline-derived CDR1 and CDR2 are MDHEN and SYDVKM.

The chain is built from TRBV7-2 and TRBJ2-7; tentatively, D is TRBD1 (6 bases). The germline gives CDR1 SGHTA, CDR2 FQGNSA. The CDR3 is 14 residues long. Trimming cost V 4 bases and J 1 base, with 11 bases left between them. CDR3: CASSSPGTSYEQYF. The CDR3 nucleotides are TGTGCCAGCAGCTCACCCGGGACATCCTACGAGCAGTACTTC.

The J gene is TRBJ2-1, the V gene TRBV7-2, with D perhaps matching TRBD2 (5 bases). V was shortened by 1 base and J by 6 bases, with 13 bases between the two germline ends. CDR3 length: 15 amino acids. CDR1 SGHTA and CDR2 FQGNSA come from the germline V gene. The CDR3 loop is CASSLGGLALNEQFF. Written as DNA, the CDR3 is TGTGCCAGCAGCTTAGGAGGGCTAGCCCTCAATGAGCAGTTCTTC.

The V call is TRBV10-3, the J call TRBJ1-2; D possibly corresponds to TRBD1 (5 bases). The CDR3 covers 15 residues. Germline lookup yields CDR1 ENHRY and CDR2 SYGVKD. V was cut by 3 bases and J by 8 bases, with 19 bases left in between. CDR3 coding DNA: TGTGCCATCAGTGATCTCCAATTCCCTAGGGGCGGCTACACCTTC. Translating it yields CAISDLQFPRGGYTF.

This clone appeared a single time. The genes are TRBV4-3 and TRBJ2-1; 10 bases map to TRBD1. In germline, CDR1 is LGHNA, CDR2 YSLEER. Unmatched junction bases numbered 4, after V lost 1 base and J lost 7 bases. The CDR3 spans 15 residues. The CDR3 DNA sequence: TGCGCCAGCAGCCAAGGACAGGGGGCACCGAATGAGCAGTTCTTC. It translates to CASSQGQGAPNEQFF.